The next 27 T cell receptor beta chains were all read from a single sample in a study of T cell repertoires in ileal Crohn's disease. Only in-frame clones appear in the TCRdb table, and some are missing; sequencing was by immunoSEQ multiplex PCR. The table shows 9,000 to 13,000 clones, with about four fifths occurring only once. The specimen sequenced was ileal tissue. These receptors were obtained from an adult with Crohn's disease.

This clone was seen a handful of times. J is TRBJ1-1 and V is TRBV30, with D perhaps matching TRBD1 (5 bases). The CDR3 extends over 15 amino acids. The germline gives CDR1 GTSNPN, CDR2 SVGIG (reference sequence). The V end lost 4 bases, the J end lost 0 bases, and 15 bases lay between the germline ends. For the CDR3, the DNA is TGTGCCTGGACTCAACTGGGAGGGGTGAACACTGAAGCTTTCTTT. Residues: CAWTQLGGVNTEAFF.

CDR3 residues: CASSLAQGDGYTF. As DNA, the CDR3 is TGTGCCAGCAGCTTGGCACAGGGGGATGGCTACACCTTC. The gene calls are TRBV7-2 and TRBJ1-2; 8 bases are shared with TRBD1. Germline CDR1 SGHTA, CDR2 FQGNSA. The V gene end was trimmed by 3 bases and the J gene end by 6 bases; junction bases not matched to a gene: 3. There are 13 residues in the CDR3.

V usage is TRBV19 and J usage is TRBJ2-3, with unresolved D. Trimming removed 5 bases from V and 0 bases from J, with 6 bases in between. CDR3 size: 13 residues. The germline CDR1 and CDR2 sequences are LNHDA and SQIVND (reference sequence). CDR3 amino acids: CASSSVSTDTQYF. CDR3 sequence (DNA): TGTGCCAGTAGTTCCGTAAGCACAGATACGCAGTATTTT.

The CDR3 protein is CASSQGGAQAYNEQFF. As DNA, the CDR3 is TGCGCCAGCAGCCAAGGGGGAGCGCAGGCCTACAATGAGCAGTTCTTC. This rearrangement joins TRBV4-1 to TRBJ2-1, with D possibly TRBD2 on 5 matching bases. The CDR3 is made up of 16 amino acids. With 1 base removed from V and 2 bases from J, the gap between germline ends came to 12 bases. The germline CDR1 and CDR2 sequences are MGHRA and YSYEKL.

The chain uses TRBV4-2 and TRBJ2-3; D gene uncertain. This CDR3 has 12 amino acids. V lost 1 base to trimming and J lost 14 bases, with 13 bases between them. Germline CDR1 reads LGHNA; CDR2 reads YNFKEQ. In DNA form, the CDR3 reads TGTGCCAGCAGCCAAGCAAGTCACCTATTGTATTTT. This translates into CASSQASHLLYF.

The table lists this clone with a count of one. In DNA, the CDR3 is TGTGCCAGCAGCCCCGGAGCTGAGCAGTTCTTC. It specifies CASSPGAEQFF. The chain uses TRBV7-9 and TRBJ2-1; D unclear. V lost 5 bases, J lost 9 bases, and 8 bases lay in between. The CDR3 consists of 11 residues. In germline, CDR1 is SEHNR, CDR2 FQNEAQ (reference sequence).

This clone appeared a single time. This sequence joins TRBV5-1 and TRBJ2-5, with a weak D call TRBD1 (6 bases). Near its end, the DNA agrees better with TRBJ2-7, so the J call may be wrong. This CDR3 has 15 amino acids. The V gene's germline CDR1 is SGHRS and CDR2 YFSETQ. The CDR3 bases are TGCGCCAGCAGCTTGGATGGGGGCAACCCCTACGAGCAGTACTTC. Residues: CASSLDGGNPYEQYF.

The CDR3 loop reads CASSHLTGGFVEKLFF. CDR3 sequence (DNA): TGCGCCAGCAGCCACCTCACAGGGGGCTTTGTGGAAAAACTGTTTTTT. The chain employs TRBV4-1 and TRBJ1-4; TRBD1 matches at 9 bases. The V segment lost 3 bases and the J segment 8 bases; nucleotides outside the gene matches: 10. The germline V gene encodes CDR1 MGHRA and CDR2 YSYEKL. The CDR3 covers 16 residues.

This chain connects TRBV18 to TRBJ1-3; D is possibly TRBD1 (6 bases). The germline V and J ends were trimmed by 2 bases and 0 bases, with 11 bases remaining between them. The CDR3 has 16 amino acids. Germline lookup yields CDR1 KGHSH and CDR2 LQKENI. CDR3 DNA sequence: TGTGCCAGCTCACCAAGCATGGGACACTCTGGAAACACCATATATTTT. Its protein is CASSPSMGHSGNTIYF. Together with reference TRBV18 and TRBJ1-3, the CDR3 gives the full variable domain: NAGVMQNPRHLVRRRGQEARLRCSPMKGHSHVYWYRQLPEEGLKFMVYLQKENIIDESGMPKERFSAEFPKEGPSILRIQQVVRGDSAAYFCASSPSMGHSGNTIYFGEGSWLTVV.

The chain carries TRBV6-4 and TRBJ2-3; TRBD2 matches 8 bases. The CDR3 is made up of 15 amino acids. Unmatched junction bases numbered 1, after V lost 0 bases and J lost 2 bases. Germline V gene data show CDR1 as MRHNA and CDR2 as SNTAGT. The CDR3 reads CASSDSGGATDTQYF. CDR3 nucleotides: TGTGCCAGCAGTGACTCCGGGGGGGCCACAGATACGCAGTATTTT.

The chain has TRBV9 and TRBJ2-7, with 9 bases aligning to TRBD1. The J segment lost 2 bases and the V segment lost 4 bases, leaving 7 bases of the junction unmatched. Germline V gene lookup returns CDR1 SGDLS and CDR2 YYNGEE. The CDR3 contains 15 residues. As DNA, the CDR3 is TGTGCCAGCAGCCTTCGGACAGGGGATACCTACGAGCAGTACTTC. It is translated as CASSLRTGDTYEQYF. The full variable domain, rest sourced from reference TRBV9 and TRBJ2-7, is DSGVTQTPKHLITATGQRVTLRCSPRSGDLSVYWYQQSLDQGLQFLIQYYNGEERAKGNILERFSAQQFPDLHSELNLSSLELGDSALYFCASSLRTGDTYEQYFGPGTRLTVT.

This clone was observed once. V is TRBV29-1 and J is TRBJ1-4; 8 bases are a match to TRBD1. CDR1 and CDR2 from the germline V gene are SQVTM and ANQGSEA. V lost 4 bases and J lost 13; bases outside the gene matches: 11. The CDR3 sequence is 13 residues long. CDR3 bases: TGCAGCGTTGCCGGGACAGGAGGGGGAAGACTGTTTTTT. Translation gives CSVAGTGGGRLFF.

The V call is TRBV18, the J call TRBJ1-1; D is ambiguous. Trimming took off 1 base at V and 0 bases at J, with 9 bases between the two ends. Germline V gene sequence: CDR1 KGHSH, CDR2 LQKENI. CDR3 size: 15 residues. The CDR3 sequence is CASSPRADLNTEAFF. CDR3 DNA sequence: TGTGCCAGCTCACCACGGGCAGACCTGAACACTGAAGCTTTCTTT. The full variable domain, completed using reference TRBV18 and TRBJ1-1, is NAGVMQNPRHLVRRRGQEARLRCSPMKGHSHVYWYRQLPEEGLKFMVYLQKENIIDESGMPKERFSAEFPKEGPSILRIQQVVRGDSAAYFCASSPRADLNTEAFFGQGTRLTVV.

The chain recombines TRBV18 with TRBJ1-1; D remains unclear. CDR3 length equals 14 residues. Germline assignment: CDR1 KGHSH and CDR2 LQKENI. V lost 2 bases, J lost 6 bases, and 13 bases lay in between. Here the CDR3 DNA reads TGTGCCAGCTCACCAAGGGAGGAAAACGCTGAAGCTTTCTTT. Translated, it gives CASSPREENAEAFF.

This clone appeared a single time. The chain links TRBV18 to TRBJ1-1; 9 bases fit TRBD1. The CDR3 spans 14 residues. V gave up 3 bases and J gave up 1 base; unmatched junction bases: 0. The germline CDR1 and CDR2 sequences are KGHSH and LQKENI. The CDR3 nucleotides are TGTGCCAGCTCACCGGGACAGGGGAACACTGAAGCTTTCTTT. The encoded protein is CASSPGQGNTEAFF.

The V gene is TRBV9, the J gene TRBJ1-2; D gene unclear. The V end lost 4 bases, the J end lost 2 bases, and 18 bases lay between the germline ends. This CDR3 is built from 16 residues. Germline V gene lookup returns CDR1 SGDLS and CDR2 YYNGEE. This CDR3 reads CASSHPGSRSNYGYTF. CDR3 sequence (DNA): TGTGCCAGCAGCCACCCGGGGAGTCGAAGCAACTATGGCTACACCTTC.

The chain joins TRBV5-1 to TRBJ2-7, with TRBD2 matching 8 bases. CDR1 and CDR2 from the germline V gene are SGHRS and YFSETQ. The trim removed 4 bases at V and 2 bases at J, leaving 8 bases unmatched. The CDR3 is made up of 15 amino acids. This chain's CDR3 is CASSPGGVRTYEQYF. The DNA for the CDR3 is TGCGCCAGCAGCCCCGGGGGGGTAAGGACCTACGAGCAGTACTTC.

The V call is TRBV28, the J call TRBJ1-5; D remains unclear. V lost 6 bases and J lost 3, with 6 bases in between. CDR1 and CDR2 from the germline V gene are MDHEN and SYDVKM. This CDR3 region has 12 residues. CDR3 sequence: CASRRVNQPQHF. The CDR3 nucleotides read TGTGCCAGCAGGAGGGTCAATCAGCCCCAGCATTTT.

This clone was observed a handful of times. The chain combines TRBV5-1 with TRBJ1-1, with D possibly TRBD1 on 6 matching bases. The V end lost 2 bases, the J end lost 1 base, and 27 bases lay between the germline ends. The CDR3 loop spans 20 amino acids. Looked up from germline, CDR1 is SGHRS and CDR2 is YFSETQ. CDR3 amino acids: CASSFGLSVVWGRGNTEAFF. In DNA form, the CDR3 reads TGCGCCAGCAGCTTTGGCTTGTCCGTCGTGTGGGGGCGCGGGAACACTGAAGCTTTCTTT.

This clone qualifies as medium-sized. This chain links TRBV10-3 with TRBJ1-1; 11 bases align to TRBD1. Germline values: CDR1 ENHRY, CDR2 SYGVKD. The V gene end was trimmed by 5 bases and the J gene end by 11 bases; junction bases not matched to a gene: 13. The length of the CDR3 is 15 residues. Written as DNA, the CDR3 is TGTGCCATCAGTTCCCCCGGGACAGGGGGGGCTAACGCTTTCTTT. Its protein is CAISSPGTGGANAFF.

A few counts support this clone. The CDR3 region is CATRAGDPYEQYF. The CDR3 nucleotides read TGCGCCACCCGAGCAGGGGACCCCTACGAGCAGTACTTC. This rearrangement joins TRBV10-2 to TRBJ2-7; a weak D match, TRBD1 (6 bases). Germline V CDR1 and CDR2: WSHSY, SAAADI. The CDR3 has 13 residues. Trimming removed 10 bases at V and 2 bases at J, with 15 bases between.

The genes are TRBV5-5 and TRBJ1-2; TRBD1 is a possible D gene (6 bases). There are 15 residues in the CDR3. Germline-derived CDR1 and CDR2 are SGHKS and YYEKEE (reference sequence). Trimming stripped 4 bases from V and 0 bases from J, with 13 bases between. The CDR3: CASSGSRGPNYGYTF. The DNA for the CDR3 is TGTGCCAGCAGCGGGTCCAGGGGCCCTAACTATGGCTACACCTTC.

The chain uses TRBV4-2 and TRBJ2-5; TRBD2 might be the D (5 bases). Per the germline V gene, CDR1 is LGHNA and CDR2 is YNFKEQ. This CDR3 region has 15 residues. The V gene lost 0 bases and the J gene lost 0 bases, with 8 bases spanning the gap. The DNA of the CDR3 is TGTGCCAGCAGCCAAGATGTGACTAACCAAGAGACCCAGTACTTC. Encoded protein: CASSQDVTNQETQYF.

The sample holds one count of this clone. The V call is TRBV18, the J call TRBJ1-2; D might be TRBD1 (6 bases). This CDR3 has 14 amino acids. Trimming cost V 6 bases and J 8 bases, with 19 bases left between them. CDR1 and CDR2 from the germline V gene are KGHSH and LQKENI. CDR3 residues: CASSPPGQRQGYTF. As DNA, the CDR3 is TGTGCCAGCTCGCCTCCGGGACAACGGCAGGGCTACACCTTC. Full variable domain (missing parts from reference TRBV18 and TRBJ1-2): NAGVMQNPRHLVRRRGQEARLRCSPMKGHSHVYWYRQLPEEGLKFMVYLQKENIIDESGMPKERFSAEFPKEGPSILRIQQVVRGDSAAYFCASSPPGQRQGYTFGSGTRLTVV.

This chain uses TRBV2 with TRBJ1-4; D is undetermined. Germline loops: CDR1 SNHLY, CDR2 FYNNEI. V was trimmed by 3 bases and J by 13 bases, leaving 18 bases between them. The CDR3 extends over 14 amino acids. CDR3 sequence (DNA): TGTGCCAGCAGTGAGCCAGGACGGGGTAATCGACTGTTTTTT. Translated, it gives CASSEPGRGNRLFF.

This chain links TRBV7-9 with TRBJ1-2, with 7 bases lining up with TRBD1. This CDR3 spans 15 amino acids. The V gene end was trimmed by 5 bases and the J gene end by 1 base; junction bases not matched to a gene: 7. Germline V gives CDR1 SEHNR, CDR2 FQNEAQ (reference sequence). The CDR3 here is CASSPGTDFNYGYTF. Written as DNA, the CDR3 is TGTGCCAGCAGCCCCGGGACAGATTTTAACTATGGCTACACCTTC.

V gene TRBV2 combines with J gene TRBJ1-1; D is undetermined. There are 16 residues in the CDR3. Germline values: CDR1 SNHLY, CDR2 FYNNEI. With 1 base removed from V and 2 bases from J, the gap between germline ends came to 14 bases. CDR3: CASSEGRLSSNTEAFF. In DNA form, the CDR3 reads TGTGCCAGCAGTGAAGGCAGACTCTCTTCCAACACTGAAGCTTTCTTT.